This is a list of T cell receptor beta chains from one sample in a study of human T cells and chemical hapten exposure. TCRdb reprocessed the RACE reads with MiXCR, giving one entry per CDR3 protein. This sample carries about 100,000 distinct CDR3 sequences, 10% to 12% of them seen once, and the ten largest clones take 2.5% to 4%. The source was whole blood, collected in connection with sensitization to the hapten diphenylcyclopropenone (DPC). Every receptor here comes from a woman in her thirties or forties with alopecia areata. Some clones in this sample may be carry-over from other donors' samples. The CDR3 runs from the conserved cysteine through the conserved F or W. The D gene is left open where the match is weak. Rows give clone size only sometimes, using once, few, many, or a class for an expanded clone.

V gene	clone size	D gene	J gene	CDR3 protein	CDR3 DNA
TRBV2	NA	TRBD1	TRBJ1-5	CASSRDSRTNQPQHF	TGTGCCAGCAGTCGGGACAGCCGAACCAATCAGCCCCAGCATTTT
TRBV29-1	few	NA	TRBJ2-2	CSEMDWSGELFF	TGCAGCGAAATGGATTGGTCCGGGGAGCTGTTTTTT
TRBV7-2	many	NA	TRBJ2-7	CASSLEVRNYEQYF	TGTGCCAGCAGCTTAGAAGTCAGGAACTACGAGCAGTACTTC
TRBV6-5	NA	NA	TRBJ2-2	CASRVGIQTGELFF	TGTGCCAGCCGGGTGGGAATTCAAACCGGGGAGCTGTTTTTT
TRBV5-4	NA	TRBD2	TRBJ2-5	CASSLPSGVQETQYF	TGTGCCAGCAGCTTGCCTAGCGGCGTCCAAGAGACCCAGTACTTC
TRBV15	few	TRBD1	TRBJ1-1	CATSRGLGTGMNTEAFF	TGTGCCACCAGCAGAGGCCTAGGGACAGGCATGAACACTGAAGCTTTCTTT
TRBV14	many	NA	TRBJ1-1	CASSRRGGVGEAFF	TGTGCCAGCAGCCGGCGGGGTGGAGTCGGTGAAGCTTTCTTT
TRBV28	many	TRBD1	TRBJ2-5	CASSSSQGVQETQYF	TGTGCCAGCAGTTCATCCCAGGGGGTCCAAGAGACCCAGTACTTC
TRBV7-2	NA	TRBD2	TRBJ2-7	CASSSSGYEQYF	TGTGCCAGCAGCTCTAGCGGGTACGAGCAGTACTTC
TRBV19	many	NA	TRBJ2-7	CASSIARGAYEQYF	TGTGCCAGTAGTATAGCCAGGGGGGCCTACGAGCAGTACTTC
TRBV28	many	NA	TRBJ1-6	CASSPSFLPLHF	TGTGCCAGCAGTCCTTCCTTCCTTCCCCTCCACTTT
TRBV4-2	few	TRBD2	TRBJ2-5	CASSQSAGGMETQYF	TGTGCCAGCAGCCAATCTGCCGGGGGGATGGAGACCCAGTACTTC
TRBV5-1	NA	TRBD1	TRBJ1-3	CASSLNGQGSGNTIYF	TGCGCCAGCAGCCTCAACGGACAGGGGTCTGGAAACACCATATATTTT
TRBV20-1	many	TRBD2	TRBJ2-7	CSARDMGLAGAEQYF	TGCAGTGCTAGAGATATGGGACTAGCGGGAGCAGAGCAGTACTTC
TRBV18	many	TRBD2	TRBJ2-1	CASSGTSGRQTYNEQFF	TGTGCCAGCTCCGGGACTAGCGGGAGGCAGACCTACAATGAGCAGTTCTTC
TRBV28	many	NA	TRBJ1-2	CASSLGRPNYGYTF	TGTGCCAGCAGTTTGGGCAGGCCAAACTATGGCTACACCTTC
TRBV30	few	NA	TRBJ2-5	CAWSPDFLKETQYF	TGTGCCTGGAGTCCCGACTTCCTAAAAGAGACCCAGTACTTC
TRBV12-3/TRBV12-4	few	TRBD1	TRBJ2-5	CASGQGAETQYF	TGTGCCAGCGGACAGGGGGCAGAGACCCAGTACTTC
TRBV6-4	medium-sized	NA	TRBJ2-2	CASSLGEDSNTGELFF	TGTGCCAGCAGTCTGGGGGAGGATTCGAACACCGGGGAGCTGTTTTTT
TRBV7-2	many	TRBD1	TRBJ1-1	CASSSLQGATEAFF	TGTGCCAGCAGCTCTCTACAGGGGGCGACTGAAGCTTTCTTT
TRBV29-1	many	TRBD2	TRBJ2-1	CSAPGTSGGEVQFF	TGCAGCGCCCCCGGGACTAGCGGGGGAGAGGTGCAGTTCTTC
TRBV12-5	few	NA	TRBJ1-1	CASGLPYTEAFF	TGTGCTAGTGGTCTCCCATACACTGAAGCTTTCTTT
TRBV3-1	NA	TRBD2	TRBJ2-1	CASSKGLAAPYNEQFF	TGTGCCAGCAGCAAGGGACTAGCGGCCCCCTACAATGAGCAGTTCTTC